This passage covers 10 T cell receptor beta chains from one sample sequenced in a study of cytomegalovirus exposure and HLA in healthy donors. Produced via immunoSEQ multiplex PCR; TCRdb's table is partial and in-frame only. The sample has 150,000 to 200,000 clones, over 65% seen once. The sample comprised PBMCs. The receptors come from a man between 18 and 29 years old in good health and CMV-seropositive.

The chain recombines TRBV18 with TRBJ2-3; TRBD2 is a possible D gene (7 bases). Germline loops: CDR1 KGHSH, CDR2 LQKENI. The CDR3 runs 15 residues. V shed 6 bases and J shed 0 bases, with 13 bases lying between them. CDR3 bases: TGTGCCAGCTCCCAGGGAGGGGGGAGCACAGATACGCAGTATTTT. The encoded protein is CASSQGGGSTDTQYF.

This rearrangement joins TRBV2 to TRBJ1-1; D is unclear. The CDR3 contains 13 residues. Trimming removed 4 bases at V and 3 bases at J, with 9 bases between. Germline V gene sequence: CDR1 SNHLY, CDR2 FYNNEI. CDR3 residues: CASSGVRDTEAFF. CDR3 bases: TGTGCCAGCAGTGGAGTGAGGGACACTGAAGCTTTCTTT.

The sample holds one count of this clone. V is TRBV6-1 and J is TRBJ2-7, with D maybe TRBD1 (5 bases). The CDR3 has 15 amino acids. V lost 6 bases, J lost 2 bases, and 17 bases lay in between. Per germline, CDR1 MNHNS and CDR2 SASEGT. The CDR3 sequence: CASSKTSRDTYEQYF. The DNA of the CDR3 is TGTGCCAGCAGCAAAACCAGCAGGGATACCTACGAGCAGTACTTC.

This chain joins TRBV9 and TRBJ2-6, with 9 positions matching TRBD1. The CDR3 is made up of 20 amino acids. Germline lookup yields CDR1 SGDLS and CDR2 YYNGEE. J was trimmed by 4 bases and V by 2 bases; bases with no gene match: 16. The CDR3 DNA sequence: TGTGCCAGCAGCGTGGATACCCGGGACAGGGTAACTTCCGGGGCCAACGTCCTGACTTTC. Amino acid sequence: CASSVDTRDRVTSGANVLTF.

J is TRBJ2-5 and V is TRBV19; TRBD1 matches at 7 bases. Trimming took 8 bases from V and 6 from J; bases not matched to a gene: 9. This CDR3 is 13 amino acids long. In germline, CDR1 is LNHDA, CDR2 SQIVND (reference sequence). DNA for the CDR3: TGTGCCAGTGGGGACAGTAGAGGGAAGACCCAGTACTTC. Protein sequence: CASGDSRGKTQYF. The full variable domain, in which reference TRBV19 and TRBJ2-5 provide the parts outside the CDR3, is DGGITQSPKYLFRKEGQNVTLSCEQNLNHDAMYWYRQDPGQGLRLIYYSQIVNDFQKGDIAEGYSVSREKKESFPLTVTSAQKNPTAFYLCASGDSRGKTQYFGPGTRLLVL.

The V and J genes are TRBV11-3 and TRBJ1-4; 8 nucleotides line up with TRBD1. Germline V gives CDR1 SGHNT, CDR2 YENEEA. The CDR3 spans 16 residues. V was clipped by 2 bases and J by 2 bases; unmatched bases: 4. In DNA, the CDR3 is TGTGCCAGCAGCTTACTCCACAGGGGGACTAATGAAAAACTGTTTTTT. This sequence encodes CASSLLHRGTNEKLFF.

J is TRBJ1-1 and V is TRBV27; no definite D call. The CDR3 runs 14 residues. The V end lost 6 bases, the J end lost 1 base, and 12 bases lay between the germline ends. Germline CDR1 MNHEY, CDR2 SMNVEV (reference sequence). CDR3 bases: TGTGCCAGCAGCAAACTTCTTAGGAACACTGAAGCTTTCTTT. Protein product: CASSKLLRNTEAFF.

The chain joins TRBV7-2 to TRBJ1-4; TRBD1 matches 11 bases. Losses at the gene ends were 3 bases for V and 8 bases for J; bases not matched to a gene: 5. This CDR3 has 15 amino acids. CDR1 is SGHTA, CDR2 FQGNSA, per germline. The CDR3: CASSFTGTGGEKLFF. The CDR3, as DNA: TGTGCCAGCAGCTTCACCGGGACAGGGGGGGAAAAACTGTTTTTT.

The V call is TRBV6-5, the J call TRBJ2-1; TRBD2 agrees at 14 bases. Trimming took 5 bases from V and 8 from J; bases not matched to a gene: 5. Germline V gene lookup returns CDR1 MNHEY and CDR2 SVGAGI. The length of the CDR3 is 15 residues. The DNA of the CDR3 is TGTGCCAGCAGTGCCGGGACTAGCGGGAGCTATGAGCAGTTCTTC. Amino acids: CASSAGTSGSYEQFF.

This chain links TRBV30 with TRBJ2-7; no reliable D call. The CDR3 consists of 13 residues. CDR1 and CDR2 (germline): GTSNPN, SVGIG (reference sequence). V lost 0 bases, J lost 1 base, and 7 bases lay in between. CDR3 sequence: CAWSVLVSYEQYF. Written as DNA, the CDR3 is TGTGCCTGGAGTGTTTTAGTGTCCTACGAGCAGTACTTC.